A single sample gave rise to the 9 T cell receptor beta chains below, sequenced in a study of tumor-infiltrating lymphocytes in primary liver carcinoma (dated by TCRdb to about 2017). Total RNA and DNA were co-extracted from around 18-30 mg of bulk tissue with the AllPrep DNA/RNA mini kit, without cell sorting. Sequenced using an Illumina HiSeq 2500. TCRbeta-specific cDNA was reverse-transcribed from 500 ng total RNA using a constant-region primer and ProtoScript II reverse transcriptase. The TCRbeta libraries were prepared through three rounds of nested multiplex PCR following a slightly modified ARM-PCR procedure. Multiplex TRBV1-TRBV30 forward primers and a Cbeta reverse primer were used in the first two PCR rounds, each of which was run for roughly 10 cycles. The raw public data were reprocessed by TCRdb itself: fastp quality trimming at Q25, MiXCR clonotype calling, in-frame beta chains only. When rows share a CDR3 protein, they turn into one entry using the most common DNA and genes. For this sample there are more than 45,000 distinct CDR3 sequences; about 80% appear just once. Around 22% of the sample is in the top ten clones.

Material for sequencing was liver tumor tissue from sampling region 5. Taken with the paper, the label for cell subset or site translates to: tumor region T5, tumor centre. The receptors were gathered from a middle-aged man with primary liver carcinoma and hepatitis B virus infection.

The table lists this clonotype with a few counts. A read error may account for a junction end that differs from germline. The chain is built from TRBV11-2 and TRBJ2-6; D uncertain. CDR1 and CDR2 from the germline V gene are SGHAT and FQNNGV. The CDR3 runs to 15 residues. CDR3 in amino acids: CASSFDRTGANVLTF. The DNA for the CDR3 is TGTGCCAGTAGCTTCGATCGGACTGGGGCCAACGTCCTGACTTTC. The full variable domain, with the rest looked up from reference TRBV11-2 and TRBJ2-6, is EAGVAQSPRYKIIEKRQSVAFWCNPISGHATLYWYQQILGQGPKLLIQFQNNGVVDDSQLPKDRFSAERLKGVDSTLKIQPAKLEDSAVYLCASSFDRTGANVLTFGAGSRLTVL.

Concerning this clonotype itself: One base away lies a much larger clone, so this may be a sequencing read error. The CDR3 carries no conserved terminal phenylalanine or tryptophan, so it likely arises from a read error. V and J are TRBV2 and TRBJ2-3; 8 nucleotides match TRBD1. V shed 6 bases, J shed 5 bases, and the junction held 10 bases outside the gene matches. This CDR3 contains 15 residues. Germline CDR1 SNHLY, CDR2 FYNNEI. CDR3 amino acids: CASSDPGQAGDTQYY. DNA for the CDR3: TGTGCCAGCAGCGACCCGGGACAGGCCGGAGATACGCAGTATTAT.

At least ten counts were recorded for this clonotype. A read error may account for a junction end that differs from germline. The CDR3 region is CASSAQRGVAGDNNGQFF. The CDR3 DNA reads as TGTGCCAGCAGTGCCCAGAGAGGGGTAGCGGGAGACAACAATGGGCAGTTCTTC. V gene TRBV12-3 or TRBV12-4 combines with J gene TRBJ2-1; 9 bases fit TRBD2. The CDR3 consists of 18 residues.

This CDR3 is CCVGLAGGSYNEQFF. CDR3 DNA: TGCTGTGTTGGACTAGCGGGAGGGTCCTACAATGAGCAGTTCTTC. This rearrangement joins TRBV29-1 to TRBJ2-1; TRBD2 agrees at 15 bases. Germline-derived CDR1 and CDR2 are SQVTM and ANQGSEA. This CDR3 has 15 residues.

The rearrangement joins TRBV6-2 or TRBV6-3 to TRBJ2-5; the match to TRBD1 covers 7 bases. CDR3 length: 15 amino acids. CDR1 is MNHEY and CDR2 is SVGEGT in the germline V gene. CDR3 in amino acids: CPSSAPTGTQETQYF. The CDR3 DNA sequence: TGTCCTAGCAGTGCCCCGACAGGGACCCAAGAGACCCAGTACTTC.

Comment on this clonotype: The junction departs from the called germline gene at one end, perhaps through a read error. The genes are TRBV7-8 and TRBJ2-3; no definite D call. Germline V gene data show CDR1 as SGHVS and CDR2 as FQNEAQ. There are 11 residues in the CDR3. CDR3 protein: CVSSAEDKQYF. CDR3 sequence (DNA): TGTGTCAGCAGCGCGGAAGATAAGCAGTATTTT.

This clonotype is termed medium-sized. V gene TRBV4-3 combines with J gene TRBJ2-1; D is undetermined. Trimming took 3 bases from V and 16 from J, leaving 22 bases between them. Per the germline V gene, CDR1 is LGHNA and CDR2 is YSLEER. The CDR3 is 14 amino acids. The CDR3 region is CASSQDPGLRDLFF. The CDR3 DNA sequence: TGCGCCAGCAGCCAGGATCCGGGCCTCCGAGATCTTTTCTTC.

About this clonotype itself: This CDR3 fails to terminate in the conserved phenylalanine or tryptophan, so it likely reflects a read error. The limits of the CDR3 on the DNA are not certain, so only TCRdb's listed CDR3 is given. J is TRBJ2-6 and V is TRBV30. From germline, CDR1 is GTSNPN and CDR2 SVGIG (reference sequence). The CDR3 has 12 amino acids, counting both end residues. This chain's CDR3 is CALLSGANVLIL.

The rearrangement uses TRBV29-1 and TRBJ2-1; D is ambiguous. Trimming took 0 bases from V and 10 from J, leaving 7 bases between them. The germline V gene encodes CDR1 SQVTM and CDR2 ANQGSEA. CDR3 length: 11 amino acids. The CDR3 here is CSVEDEGEQFF. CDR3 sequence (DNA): TGCAGCGTTGAAGATGAAGGCGAGCAGTTCTTC.